Listed below are T cell receptor beta chains from one sample, sequenced in a study of regulatory T cells in long-lasting Graves disease. Via MiXCR, TCRdb re-called the multiplex PCR reads, giving one row per CDR3 protein. The sample lists more than 400,000 distinct CDR3 sequences; roughly 15% were seen once. These same data were also listed under a study on T cells in Graves' hyperthyroidism and ophthalmopathy.

This sample comprised peripheral blood mononuclear cells (PBMCs), obtained at new diagnosis, from a patient treated with antithyroid drugs. These receptors all come from a woman aged 25-40 years with Graves disease. The CDR3 runs from the conserved cysteine through the conserved F or W. A D gene is named only where the DNA matches it firmly. The size entry is marked missing in some rows and otherwise reads once, few, many or a size class.

few,TRBD1,TRBV7-8,TRBJ1-1,TGTGCCAGCAGCTTGGTGAGGACAGGAGACACTGAAGCTTTCTTT,CASSLVRTGDTEAFF
.,.,TRBV9,TRBJ1-1,TGTGCCAGCAGCCCTCGGGCAGGTGAGAGGACTGAAGCTTTCTTT,CASSPRAGERTEAFF
few,.,TRBV19,TRBJ2-6,TGTGCCAGTAGTATAGTGGCGGGATCCTCTGGGGCCAACGTCCTGACTTTC,CASSIVAGSSGANVLTF
many,.,TRBV7-8,TRBJ1-2,TGTGCCAGCAGCTTAGAGGCTAGGACTACCCTCTATGGCTACACCTTC,CASSLEARTTLYGYTF
.,.,TRBV27,TRBJ2-1,TGTGCCAGCAGAGGGACGTTCTCCTACAATGAGCAGTTCTTC,CASRGTFSYNEQFF
many,.,TRBV12-3/TRBV12-4,TRBJ2-5,TGTGCCAGCATTAGGGGGGTTTCCGAAGAGACCCAGTACTTC,CASIRGVSEETQYF
many,TRBD1,TRBV7-2,TRBJ1-2,TGTGCCAGCAGCCCTGGACAGGGCTTCTATGGCTACACCTTC,CASSPGQGFYGYTF
few,TRBD2,TRBV5-1,TRBJ2-3,TGCGCCAGCAGCTTGGGGAATCAGCGGGACACGCAGTATTTT,CASSLGNQRDTQYF
many,.,TRBV20-1,TRBJ2-5,TGCAGTGCTAGAGTGGTGGGAGAGGAGACCCAGTACTTC,CSARVVGEETQYF
many,TRBD2,TRBV28,TRBJ2-1,TGTGCCAGCAGGAAAGGACTAGCGGGAGCGCGATACAATGAGCAGTTCTTC,CASRKGLAGARYNEQFF
once,.,TRBV3-1,TRBJ1-1,TGTGCCAGCAGCCACGGGGTCGGGGCCACTGAAGCTTTCTTT,CASSHGVGATEAFF
many,.,TRBV12-5,TRBJ2-3,TGTGCTAGTGCCAAGGCAGATACGCAGTATTTT,CASAKADTQYF
many,.,TRBV6-2/TRBV6-3,TRBJ1-6,TGTGCCACCACGTCAGGGGCTGGCTATAATTCACCCCTCCACTTT,CATTSGAGYNSPLHF
many,.,TRBV18,TRBJ1-4,TGTGCCAGCTCACCGGGCCGCATAGAAAAACTGTTTTTT,CASSPGRIEKLFF
many,.,TRBV7-2,TRBJ2-1,TGTGCCAGCAGCTTAGAGCCGACTAGGAGACAGCAGAATGAGCAGTTCTTC,CASSLEPTRRQQNEQFF
many,.,TRBV20-1,TRBJ2-2,TGCAGTGCTAGTGCCCTTTACACCGGGGAGCTGTTTTTT,CSASALYTGELFF
few,TRBD2,TRBV7-6,TRBJ2-3,TGTGCCAGCAGCAAACTAGCGGGAGGTTTTTATAGCACAGATACGCAGTATTTT,CASSKLAGGFYSTDTQYF
many,TRBD1,TRBV2,TRBJ2-5,TGTGCCAGGAACGGACAGGGGAAGGGGGAGACCCAGTACTTC,CARNGQGKGETQYF
few,.,TRBV27,TRBJ2-7,TGTGCCAGCAGTGTCGGGGGCGAGCAGTACTTC,CASSVGGEQYF
.,TRBD2,TRBV20-1,TRBJ2-7,TGCAGTGCTAGGGGGGGACTAGCGGGAGACGAGCAGTACTTC,CSARGGLAGDEQYF
.,.,TRBV4-1,TRBJ2-5,TGCGCCAGCAGCCAAGATAACGTCTTTCGGGAGACCCAGTACTTC,CASSQDNVFRETQYF
many,.,TRBV11-2,TRBJ2-5,TGTGCCAGCAGGCGGGCGGGGACCCGCGGTGAAGAGACCCAGTACTTC,CASRRAGTRGEETQYF
many,.,TRBV11-2,TRBJ1-2,TGTGCCAGCAGCTTAGGAGCGGCAACCGGGTATTTGGCCTTC,CASSLGAATGYLAF
many,TRBD1,TRBV6-2/TRBV6-3,TRBJ2-7,TGTGCCAGCAGTTCCACCGGGACAGGGGGCTACGAGCAGTACTTC,CASSSTGTGGYEQYF
.,.,TRBV25-1,TRBJ1-6,TGTGCCAGCAGTGAATCGGCAGGAACCTCTTCACCCCTCCACTTT,CASSESAGTSSPLHF
few,.,TRBV12-3/TRBV12-4,TRBJ2-2,TGTGCCAGCAGTTTACATTGGAGGGATACTCCGAACACCGGGGAGCTGTTTTTT,CASSLHWRDTPNTGELFF
few,.,TRBV20-1,TRBJ2-1,TGCAGTGCGCGGTCTCTAAAGCGGAGTAACAATGAGCAGTTCTTC,CSARSLKRSNNEQFF
many,.,TRBV30,TRBJ2-7,TGTGCCTCGCACGAGGGAGGTGCCTACGAGCAGTACTTC,CASHEGGAYEQYF
few,TRBD1,TRBV5-4,TRBJ2-1,TGTGCCAGCAGCGATCAAAACAGGGGCAATGAGCAGTTCTTC,CASSDQNRGNEQFF
many,.,TRBV27,TRBJ2-5,TGTGCCAGCAAGAATAGTTACCAAGAGACCCAGTACTTC,CASKNSYQETQYF
many,TRBD2,TRBV5-5,TRBJ2-7,TGTGCCAGCAGCTTGGCACTAGCGGGAGGCGAGCAGTACTTC,CASSLALAGGEQYF
many,.,TRBV10-2,TRBJ2-7,TGCGCCAGCAGTGAGTCGACCTACGAGCAGTACTTC,CASSESTYEQYF
.,.,TRBV7-7,TRBJ2-1,TGTGCTAGCAGCCCCGGACAGCCCTCCTACAATGAGCAGTTCTTC,CASSPGQPSYNEQFF
.,TRBD1,TRBV5-1,TRBJ1-1,TGCGCCAGCAGCTTGCAGGGGGCGGAGATAAATGAAGCTTTCTTT,CASSLQGAEINEAFF
many,.,TRBV7-9,TRBJ2-3,TGTGCCACCGAGGAGGCCCGGGATACGCAGTATTTT,CATEEARDTQYF
.,.,TRBV29-1,TRBJ2-1,TGCAGCCCCCGGGGTCCCCACGAGAATGAGCAGTTCTTC,CSPRGPHENEQFF
many,TRBD2,TRBV20-1,TRBJ2-1,TGCAGTGCGCACCCATTAGCGGGAGTTCTCGATGAGCAGTTCTTC,CSAHPLAGVLDEQFF
many,.,TRBV12-3/TRBV12-4,TRBJ2-3,TGTGCCAGCAGTTTTACGGAGCGAGATACGCAGTATTTT,CASSFTERDTQYF
many,.,TRBV10-1,TRBJ2-3,TGCGCCAGCAGTGACGGGTCTCGCACAGATACGCAGTATTTT,CASSDGSRTDTQYF
many,.,TRBV15,TRBJ1-2,TGTGCCACCAGTAGACAGTCTAACTATGGCTACACCTTC,CATSRQSNYGYTF
many,.,TRBV12-3/TRBV12-4,TRBJ2-1,TGTGCCAGCAGTTTTGGAGGGAGCTATGAGCAGTTCTTC,CASSFGGSYEQFF
many,TRBD2,TRBV28,TRBJ2-5,TGTGCCAGCAGTTTAGCTACTAGCGGGAGGGCCCAAGAGACCCAGTACTTC,CASSLATSGRAQETQYF
many,TRBD1,TRBV2,TRBJ2-7,TGTGCCAGCAGTGGGACCCGACAGGGGAACGAGCAGTACTTC,CASSGTRQGNEQYF
.,TRBD1,TRBV28,TRBJ1-1,TGTGCCAGCATCCAGGCGGGACAGCTAAGAGCTTTCTTT,CASIQAGQLRAFF
many,.,TRBV28,TRBJ2-5,TGTGCCAGCAGAACAGGGAGCCGGGAGACCCAGTACTTC,CASRTGSRETQYF
few,TRBD2,TRBV20-1,TRBJ2-1,TGCAGTGCTAGGAGGACTAGCGGGAGGGCCGCCCTGAATGAGCAGTTCTTC,CSARRTSGRAALNEQFF